One and the same sample provided the 25 T cell receptor beta chains below, sequenced in a study of shared clonotypes between healthy human individuals. Produced via immunoSEQ multiplex PCR; TCRdb's table is partial and in-frame only. The sample lists 2 million to 2.5 million clones; about 92% were seen once. Material: naive CD4+ T cells from PBMCs. Subset of the sample: CD45RA+ positively selected. The source of these receptors is a man aged 18 to 29 in good health. Some clones in this sample may be carry-over from other donors' samples.

The chain combines TRBV4-3 with TRBJ2-1; 7 bases match TRBD2. Per the germline V gene, CDR1 is LGHNA and CDR2 is YSLEER. The ends lost 0 bases at V and 4 bases at J; junction bases unmatched: 3. The CDR3 is made up of 15 amino acids. CDR3 in amino acids: CASSQEWREYNEQFF. The CDR3 nucleotides read TGCGCCAGCAGCCAAGAATGGCGGGAGTACAATGAGCAGTTCTTC.

This clone was seen a few times. This sample includes further DNA sequences coding for the same CDR3. This chain joins TRBV28 and TRBJ1-5; 7 positions match TRBD1. Germline loops: CDR1 MDHEN, CDR2 SYDVKM. There are 13 residues in the CDR3. V lost 5 bases to trimming and J lost 6 bases; unmatched junction nucleotides: 4. The CDR3 protein is CASSDRAGQPQHF. CDR3 DNA: TGTGCCAGCAGTGACAGGGCGGGTCAGCCCCAGCATTTT.

V usage is TRBV5-6 and J usage is TRBJ1-2; the match to TRBD1 covers 7 bases. The CDR3 is 15 residues long. The junction had 6 bases not matched to a gene; V was cut back by 0 bases and J by 4 bases. CDR1 is SGHDT, CDR2 YYEEEE, per germline. CDR3 sequence reads: CASSLVGQAIYGYTF. As DNA, the CDR3 is TGTGCCAGCAGCTTGGTCGGACAGGCAATCTATGGCTACACCTTC.

V and J are TRBV19 and TRBJ2-3, with 10 bases that match TRBD1. Germline-derived CDR1 and CDR2 are LNHDA and SQIVND (reference sequence). This CDR3 contains 15 residues. Germline trimming cut 3 bases from V and 2 bases from J; bases unmatched to any gene: 2. The CDR3 sequence: CASSMGQGPTDTQYF. The CDR3 DNA sequence: TGTGCCAGTAGTATGGGACAGGGGCCCACAGATACGCAGTATTTT.

The chain carries TRBV5-5 and TRBJ1-3; D uncertain. V was trimmed by 4 bases and J by 0 bases, leaving 14 bases between them. CDR3 length: 16 amino acids. CDR1 SGHKS and CDR2 YYEKEE come from the germline V gene (reference sequence). Here the CDR3 DNA reads TGTGCCAGCAGCCTGCCCCGGGTGCCCTCTGGAAACACCATATATTTT. Translation: CASSLPRVPSGNTIYF.

The V call is TRBV18, the J call TRBJ2-1; 7 bases fit TRBD1. The J segment lost 5 bases and the V segment lost 6 bases, leaving 7 bases of the junction unmatched. CDR3 length: 14 amino acids. Germline CDR1 KGHSH, CDR2 LQKENI. CDR3 DNA: TGTGCCAGCTCCCTCGGGACAGCGAACAATGAGCAGTTCTTC. Translating gives CASSLGTANNEQFF.

V is TRBV9 and J is TRBJ2-1; 9 bases map to TRBD2. V shed 2 bases, J shed 2 bases, and the junction held 8 bases outside the gene matches. Germline assignment: CDR1 SGDLS and CDR2 YYNGEE. CDR3 length: 17 residues. The CDR3 bases are TGTGCCAGCAGCGTTGGTAGCGGGAGTGTCACCTACAATGAGCAGTTCTTC. Translated, it gives CASSVGSGSVTYNEQFF.

As DNA, the CDR3 is TGTGCCAGCTCACCATCGCGGACAGGGGTTTCTGGAAACACCATATATTTT. Translated: CASSPSRTGVSGNTIYF. V usage is TRBV18 and J usage is TRBJ1-3, with 9 bases aligning to TRBD1. Losses at the gene ends were 2 bases for V and 1 base for J; bases not matched to a gene: 6. This CDR3 is 17 amino acids long. Germline-derived CDR1 and CDR2 are KGHSH and LQKENI.

This clone occurred once. Other DNA sequences within the sample encode an identical CDR3. In DNA, the CDR3 is TGCGCCAGCAGCCAAGAGGGAGGAGGGGGAGAAAAACTGTTTTTT. Translated: CASSQEGGGGEKLFF. This rearrangement joins TRBV4-3 to TRBJ1-4; D may be TRBD1 (6 bases). V lost 0 bases and J 8 bases, leaving 13 bases between the germline ends. Looked up from germline, CDR1 is LGHNA and CDR2 is YSLEER. This CDR3 spans 15 amino acids.

The chain couples TRBV28 to TRBJ2-7, with D maybe TRBD2 (5 bases). CDR1 is MDHEN and CDR2 is SYDVKM in the germline V gene. V lost 4 bases and J 4 bases, leaving 35 bases between the germline ends. The CDR3 consists of 21 residues. The CDR3 bases are TGTGCCAGCAGTTCTTTAAATCCATTCAAATATAAAACCCCCGGGAAGTACGAGCAGTACTTC. Translated: CASSSLNPFKYKTPGKYEQYF.

The CDR3 region has the DNA TGTGCCAGCAGTTACGGTGGCCAGAACACTGAAGCTTTCTTT. It encodes CASSYGGQNTEAFF. J is TRBJ1-1 and V is TRBV6-6; no clear D gene. Germline CDR1 reads MNHNY; CDR2 reads SVGAGI (reference sequence). This CDR3 has 14 residues. Trimming pared 2 bases from V and 1 base from J, leaving 8 bases between.

In its sample, this clone was seen once. V is TRBV28 and J is TRBJ1-1, with TRBD1 identical over 10 bases. The CDR3 contains 15 residues. CDR1 is MDHEN, CDR2 SYDVKM, per germline. Trimming took 6 bases from V and 10 from J; bases not matched to a gene: 14. CDR3 coding DNA: TGTGCCAGCAGGCCCCCGGGACAGGGGCTGCTGGGAGCTTTCTTT. Its protein product is CASRPPGQGLLGAFF.

V gene TRBV5-1 combines with J gene TRBJ2-7; TRBD1 matches at 9 bases. J lost 6 bases, V lost 0 bases, and 7 bases had no gene match. CDR3 length equals 15 residues. CDR1 is SGHRS and CDR2 is YFSETQ in the germline V gene. The CDR3 DNA sequence: TGCGCCAGCAGCTTGGCCGGTGGACAGGGGAGCGAGCAGTACTTC. It translates to CASSLAGGQGSEQYF.

This chain connects TRBV28 to TRBJ1-2; D unresolved. This CDR3 is 13 amino acids long. Trimming took 7 bases from V and 3 from J, leaving 12 bases between them. Looked up from germline, CDR1 is MDHEN and CDR2 is SYDVKM. The CDR3 protein is CASNPASYYGYTF. CDR3 nucleotides: TGTGCCAGCAACCCCGCTTCGTACTATGGCTACACCTTC.

The J gene is TRBJ2-1, the V gene TRBV6-1; D gene uncertain. The V end lost 3 bases, the J end lost 6 bases, and 6 bases lay between the germline ends. Germline V gives CDR1 MNHNS, CDR2 SASEGT. The CDR3 has 12 residues. CDR3 loop: CASSDWGNEQFF. The CDR3 DNA reads TGTGCCAGCAGTGACTGGGGCAATGAGCAGTTCTTC.

The chain recombines TRBV5-6 with TRBJ2-3, with 7 bases lining up with TRBD2. The CDR3 covers 16 residues. The germline V gene has CDR1 SGHDT and CDR2 YYEEEE. V trimming: 3 bases; J trimming: 1 base; junction bases outside the gene matches: 8. The CDR3: CASSSSRSGRTDTQYF. In DNA, the CDR3 is TGTGCCAGCAGCTCCTCCCGTAGCGGGCGCACAGATACGCAGTATTTT. Complete variable domain (other parts from reference TRBV5-6 and TRBJ2-3): DAGVTQSPTHLIKTRGQQVTLRCSPKSGHDTVSWYQQALGQGPQFIFQYYEEEERQRGNFPDRFSGHQFPNYSSELNVNALLLGDSALYLCASSSSRSGRTDTQYFGPGTRLTVL.

The CDR3 reads CASRPPGGAPQRGEQFF. The CDR3 DNA reads as TGTGCCAGCAGACCACCCGGCGGGGCGCCCCAAAGGGGTGAGCAGTTCTTC. The rearrangement joins TRBV28 to TRBJ2-1, with D perhaps matching TRBD2 (6 bases). Between the trimmed V and J ends, which lost 6 bases and 9 bases, there was a span of 27 bases. The CDR3 spans 17 residues. Germline-derived CDR1 and CDR2 are MDHEN and SYDVKM.

The J gene is TRBJ2-1, the V gene TRBV5-1; D is unclear. Trimming shortened V by 6 bases and J by 6 bases, and 13 bases separated the two germline ends. The CDR3 covers 13 residues. From germline, CDR1 is SGHRS and CDR2 YFSETQ. CDR3 protein: CASNPGGFNEQFF. In DNA form, the CDR3 reads TGCGCCAGCAATCCGGGCGGCTTCAATGAGCAGTTCTTC. Variable domain in full (rest from reference TRBV5-1 and TRBJ2-1): KAGVTQTPRYLIKTRGQQVTLSCSPISGHRSVSWYQQTPGQGLQFLFEYFSETQRNKGNFPGRFSGRQFSNSRSEMNVSTLELGDSALYLCASNPGGFNEQFFGPGTRLTVL.

This clone was counted between two and nine times. This CDR3 reads CASSGRDRGYGANVLTF. In DNA form, the CDR3 reads TGTGCCAGCAGTGGCCGGGACCGTGGGTATGGGGCCAACGTCCTGACTTTC. The chain joins TRBV27 to TRBJ2-6, with D possibly being TRBD1 or TRBD2 (5 bases each). Germline loops: CDR1 MNHEY, CDR2 SMNVEV (reference sequence). The CDR3 covers 17 residues. V lost 5 bases to trimming and J lost 3 bases, with 17 bases between them.

J is TRBJ1-5 and V is TRBV15; D gene unclear. Germline assignment: CDR1 LNHNV and CDR2 YYDKDF (reference sequence). The CDR3 spans 15 residues. Trimming left V 0 bases short and J 2 bases short, with 8 bases between. CDR3 sequence (DNA): TGTGCCACCAGCAGAGATAAGGCAGGCAATCAGCCCCAGCATTTT. This sequence encodes CATSRDKAGNQPQHF. The complete variable domain, with remaining parts taken from reference TRBV15 and TRBJ1-5, reads DAMVIQNPRYQVTQFGKPVTLSCSQTLNHNVMYWYQQKSSQAPKLLFHYYDKDFNNEADTPDNFQSRRPNTSFCFLDIRSPGLGDTAMYLCATSRDKAGNQPQHFGDGTRLSIL.

The J gene is TRBJ1-2, the V gene TRBV6-1; possibly TRBD1 for D (5 bases). Looked up from germline, CDR1 is MNHNS and CDR2 is SASEGT. Trimming shortened V by 1 base and J by 3 bases, and 12 bases separated the two germline ends. The CDR3 consists of 15 residues. As DNA, the CDR3 is TGTGCCAGCAGTGAAGTCACGAGGGGACACTATGGCTACACCTTC. It encodes CASSEVTRGHYGYTF.

This clone was counted a single time. The V call is TRBV27, the J call TRBJ2-1, with TRBD2 identical over 7 bases. Germline V gene data show CDR1 as MNHEY and CDR2 as SMNVEV (reference sequence). V gave up 4 bases and J gave up 10 bases; unmatched junction bases: 4. The CDR3 is 12 residues long. In DNA, the CDR3 is TGTGCCAGCAGTTCCGCGGGGGACGAGCAGTTCTTC. Amino acid sequence: CASSSAGDEQFF.

V usage is TRBV18 and J usage is TRBJ2-7; D might be TRBD2 (5 bases). The CDR3 is 16 residues long. Germline CDR1 and CDR2: KGHSH and LQKENI. The V gene lost 3 bases and the J gene lost 3 bases, with 18 bases spanning the gap. CDR3 coding DNA: TGTGCCAGCTCACCCTCAAGAGCGGCTACCGGCTACGAGCAGTACTTC. Amino acids: CASSPSRAATGYEQYF. The full variable domain, rest sourced from reference TRBV18 and TRBJ2-7, is NAGVMQNPRHLVRRRGQEARLRCSPMKGHSHVYWYRQLPEEGLKFMVYLQKENIIDESGMPKERFSAEFPKEGPSILRIQQVVRGDSAAYFCASSPSRAATGYEQYFGPGTRLTVT.

V usage is TRBV29-1 and J usage is TRBJ1-3, with TRBD1 as a possible D gene (5 bases). CDR1 and CDR2 (germline): SQVTM, ANQGSEA. The CDR3 has 14 amino acids. V was cut by 4 bases and J by 0 bases, with 10 bases left in between. CDR3 DNA sequence: TGCAGCGTTGGACAGTCGAGCTCTGGAAACACCATATATTTT. It codes for CSVGQSSSGNTIYF.

The chain employs TRBV10-3 and TRBJ1-6; weak D call: TRBD1 (6 bases). In germline, CDR1 is ENHRY, CDR2 SYGVKD. This CDR3 comprises 15 residues. V was clipped by 1 base and J by 9 bases, with 13 bases between them. The CDR3 reads CAISEFSQGSSPLHF. The CDR3, as DNA: TGTGCCATCAGTGAGTTTTCACAGGGAAGTTCACCCCTCCACTTT.